These 21 T cell receptor beta chains originate from one sample sequenced in a study of T-cell memory formation after mild COVID-19. TCRdb re-analysed the 5' RACE reads in MiXCR, keeping a single row per CDR3 protein. The sample contains 250,000 to 350,000 distinct CDR3 sequences, approximately 19% of which appear only once. The sample was PBMCs or a T cell subset sorted from them (not recorded which). These receptors originate from a man aged 18 to 35 who had mild COVID-19 (a few samples of this study predate the infection). Cell type and time point are not known.

The genes are TRBV5-1 and TRBJ1-2; a possible D gene is TRBD1 (5 bases). This CDR3 comprises 17 residues. V was trimmed by 4 bases and J by 2 bases, leaving 21 bases between them. Germline V gene sequence: CDR1 SGHRS, CDR2 YFSETQ. Here the CDR3 DNA reads TGCGCCAGCAGCATTACTCCCGGAGGACACCTGAACTATGGCTACACCTTC. As protein: CASSITPGGHLNYGYTF. The complete variable domain, with remaining parts taken from reference TRBV5-1 and TRBJ1-2, reads KAGVTQTPRYLIKTRGQQVTLSCSPISGHRSVSWYQQTPGQGLQFLFEYFSETQRNKGNFPGRFSGRQFSNSRSEMNVSTLELGDSALYLCASSITPGGHLNYGYTFGSGTRLTVV.

The chain recombines TRBV4-3 with TRBJ2-1; the D gene is possibly TRBD1 (6 bases). Trimming cost V 0 bases and J 2 bases, with 14 bases left between them. This CDR3 spans 17 amino acids. Germline V gives CDR1 LGHNA, CDR2 YSLEER. CDR3 sequence (DNA): TGCGCCAGCAGCCAAGAAGGTGGCAGGGGCCCCTACAATGAGCAGTTCTTC. Translation: CASSQEGGRGPYNEQFF.

This chain links TRBV11-3 with TRBJ2-3; the D gene is possibly TRBD2 (6 bases). Between the trimmed V and J ends, which lost 5 bases and 3 bases, there was a span of 15 bases. CDR3 length equals 15 residues. Germline CDR1 is SGHNT and CDR2 is YENEEA. The chain's CDR3 is CASSAWRDGTDTQYF. CDR3 in DNA: TGTGCCAGCAGCGCCTGGCGGGATGGAACAGATACGCAGTATTTT.

This CDR3 reads CASSRDRLANGEQYV. The DNA for the CDR3 is TGTGCCAGCAGCCGAGATCGACTAGCGAATGGCGAGCAGTACGTC. The rearrangement joins TRBV7-8 to TRBJ2-7, with 8 bases matching TRBD2. Germline V CDR1 and CDR2: SGHVS, FQNEAQ. CDR3 length equals 15 residues. With 5 bases clipped from V and 6 bases from J, the junction kept 12 bases outside the gene matches.

This clonotype was seen only a few times. The chain is built from TRBV6-5 and TRBJ1-6; D possibly corresponds to TRBD1 (5 bases). This CDR3 spans 14 amino acids. Germline V gene lookup returns CDR1 MNHEY and CDR2 SVGAGI. The V end was cut by 6 bases, the J end by 7 bases, with 13 bases between. This CDR3 reads CASRTGPKNSPLHF. The CDR3 DNA follows: TGTGCCAGCAGAACGGGACCGAAGAATTCACCCCTCCACTTT.

V usage is TRBV12-3 or TRBV12-4 and J usage is TRBJ1-1; D gene ambiguous. The ends were cut back, 4 bases at V and 10 bases at J, with 16 bases in the middle. The CDR3 is 13 residues long. In DNA, the CDR3 is TGTGCCAGCAGTTCCACCCTGGATGATTTAGCTTTCTTT. Residues: CASSSTLDDLAFF.

V and J are TRBV5-1 and TRBJ1-4; 9 nucleotides line up with TRBD1. V lost 2 bases, J lost 8 bases, and 13 bases stayed unmatched. The CDR3 totals 17 residues. Germline-derived CDR1 and CDR2 are SGHRS and YFSETQ. The CDR3 DNA reads as TGCGCCAGCAGCTTCCTTCCACCGGGACAGGGTTCGGAAAAACTGTTTTTT. Protein sequence: CASSFLPPGQGSEKLFF.

The CDR3 bases are TGCGCCAGCAGCCCAGGCCGGGGCTACGAGCAGTACTTC. Encoded protein: CASSPGRGYEQYF. The V and J genes are TRBV4-1 and TRBJ2-7; D might be TRBD2 (5 bases). CDR1 MGHRA and CDR2 YSYEKL come from the germline V gene. V shed 4 bases and J shed 3 bases, with 10 bases lying between them. The CDR3 spans 13 residues.

The chain joins TRBV7-9 to TRBJ2-1; D uncertain. This CDR3 region has 14 residues. Trimming left V 7 bases short and J 1 base short, with 11 bases between. Germline CDR1 reads SEHNR; CDR2 reads FQNEAQ (reference sequence). The CDR3 DNA is TGTGCCAGCACCCCGGTAGGTTCCTACAATGAGCAGTTCTTC. Translating it yields CASTPVGSYNEQFF.

In this sample, this clonotype turned up a few times. The V gene is TRBV5-1, the J gene TRBJ2-7; 7 positions match TRBD1. The CDR3 is 15 residues long. Trimming cost V 2 bases and J 2 bases; bases outside gene matches: 7. Germline V gene sequence: CDR1 SGHRS, CDR2 YFSETQ. This CDR3 reads CASSFDRVSTYEQYF. Here the CDR3 DNA reads TGCGCCAGCAGCTTCGACAGGGTATCAACCTACGAGCAGTACTTC. Using reference TRBV5-1 and TRBJ2-7 for the parts outside the CDR3, the full variable domain is KAGVTQTPRYLIKTRGQQVTLSCSPISGHRSVSWYQQTPGQGLQFLFEYFSETQRNKGNFPGRFSGRQFSNSRSEMNVSTLELGDSALYLCASSFDRVSTYEQYFGPGTRLTVT.

CDR3 sequence reads: CSAARAQSRTGELFF. Here the CDR3 DNA reads TGCAGTGCGGCCCGGGCCCAGAGTCGCACCGGGGAGCTGTTTTTT. The chain employs TRBV20-1 and TRBJ2-2; D not certain. The CDR3 has 15 amino acids. Trimming took 6 bases from V and 4 from J, leaving 18 bases between them. CDR1 is DFQATT and CDR2 is SNEGSKA in the germline V gene (reference sequence).

This clonotype was observed at least ten times. This CDR3 reads CACRQKDQEAFF. In DNA, the CDR3 is TGTGCCTGCCGACAGAAAGATCAGGAAGCTTTCTTT. V is TRBV7-9 and J is TRBJ1-1; tentatively, D is TRBD1 (5 bases). The germline gives CDR1 SEHNR, CDR2 FQNEAQ (reference sequence). The CDR3 contains 12 residues. Trimming took 11 bases from V and 8 from J, leaving 18 bases between them.

The V call is TRBV7-8, the J call TRBJ2-1; 9 nucleotides agree with TRBD2. Germline loops: CDR1 SGHVS, CDR2 FQNEAQ. This CDR3 comprises 18 residues. Losses at the gene ends were 5 bases for V and 0 bases for J; bases not matched to a gene: 11. The CDR3 spells CASSHLAGGISSYNEQFF. CDR3 nucleotides: TGTGCCAGCAGCCACTTGGCGGGGGGGATTAGCTCCTACAATGAGCAGTTCTTC. The full variable domain, rest sourced from reference TRBV7-8 and TRBJ2-1, is GAGVSQSPRYKVAKRGQDVALRCDPISGHVSLFWYQQALGQGPEFLTYFQNEAQLDKSGLPSDRFFAERPEGSVSTLKIQRTQQEDSAVYLCASSHLAGGISSYNEQFFGPGTRLTVL.

The chain joins TRBV9 to TRBJ1-1; 7 nucleotides line up with TRBD1. Trimming removed 3 bases from V and 0 bases from J; junction bases left unmatched: 5. The CDR3 length is 15 residues. CDR1 and CDR2 (germline): SGDLS, YYNGEE. The CDR3 sequence is CASSASDRLNTEAFF. The CDR3, as DNA: TGTGCCAGCAGCGCCTCGGACAGGTTGAACACTGAAGCTTTCTTT.

V and J are TRBV5-1 and TRBJ1-1; D gene uncertain. V lost 4 bases to trimming and J lost 0 bases, with 10 bases between them. Germline CDR1 is SGHRS and CDR2 is YFSETQ. The CDR3 sequence is 14 residues long. CDR3 residues: CASSLDLMNTEAFF. DNA for the CDR3: TGCGCCAGCAGCCTGGACCTGATGAACACTGAAGCTTTCTTT.

V usage is TRBV9 and J usage is TRBJ2-5; 7 bases line up with TRBD2. The CDR3 is 16 amino acids. Germline V gives CDR1 SGDLS, CDR2 YYNGEE. The J segment lost 2 bases and the V segment lost 4 bases, leaving 11 bases of the junction unmatched. The CDR3 nucleotides read TGTGCCAGCAGCCCCGGGGGAGGGGCAGGGCAAGAGACCCAGTACTTC. Protein product: CASSPGGGAGQETQYF.

The rearrangement uses TRBV28 and TRBJ2-1, with 7 bases aligning to TRBD2. The length of the CDR3 is 12 residues. The junction had 10 bases not matched to a gene; V was cut back by 5 bases and J by 15 bases. From germline, CDR1 is MDHEN and CDR2 SYDVKM. The CDR3 loop is CASSPNGRFRFF. In DNA form, the CDR3 reads TGTGCCAGCAGTCCGAACGGGAGGTTTCGGTTCTTC. The variable domain in full, with the rest retrieved from reference TRBV28 and TRBJ2-1, is DVKVTQSSRYLVKRTGEKVFLECVQDMDHENMFWYRQDPGLGLRLIYFSYDVKMKEKGDIPEGYSVSREKKERFSLILESASTNQTSMYLCASSPNGRFRFFGPGTRLTVL.

The chain links TRBV4-1 to TRBJ2-6, with a possible D match to TRBD2 (5 bases). The CDR3 length is 15 residues. Germline V CDR1 and CDR2: MGHRA, YSYEKL. Trimming cost V 0 bases and J 3 bases, with 6 bases left between them. The CDR3 sequence is CASSQDRGGANVLTF. The CDR3 DNA sequence: TGCGCCAGCAGCCAAGATCGGGGTGGGGCCAACGTCCTGACTTTC.

This chain joins TRBV20-1 and TRBJ2-7; D is possibly TRBD1 (5 bases). V lost 3 bases and J lost 2, with 11 bases in between. The germline V gene has CDR1 DFQATT and CDR2 SNEGSKA (reference sequence). This CDR3 comprises 13 residues. The CDR3 DNA reads as TGCAGTGCTAGCTCCGACAGAACCTACGAGCAGTACGTC. Encoded protein: CSASSDRTYEQYV.

Only a few counts were recorded for this clonotype. The V gene is TRBV20-1, the J gene TRBJ2-1, with D perhaps matching TRBD1 or TRBD2 (5 bases each). The CDR3 runs 14 residues. The V end was cut by 6 bases, the J end by 6 bases, with 18 bases between. Per germline, CDR1 DFQATT and CDR2 SNEGSKA (reference sequence). For the CDR3, the DNA is TGCAGTGCCCCCCCCAGGACGGGACGCAATGAGCAGTTCTTC. It specifies CSAPPRTGRNEQFF.

This clonotype was found a few times. V is TRBV5-1 and J is TRBJ1-6; a possible D gene is TRBD1 (5 bases). V lost 0 bases, J lost 7 bases, and 8 bases lay in between. Per germline, CDR1 SGHRS and CDR2 YFSETQ. The CDR3 covers 14 residues. The CDR3 protein is CASSLDQGNSPLHF. Written as DNA, the CDR3 is TGCGCCAGCAGCTTGGACCAGGGAAATTCACCCCTCCACTTT.